This TCR beta chain stems from a study of T cell responses to AZD1222 COVID-19 vaccine. Whole-study findings and limits: Vaccination with two AZD1222 doses was followed by a rise in Spike-specific TCR breadth and depth.

The repertoire was sequenced with immunoSEQ multiplex PCR; TCRdb's copy has only in-frame clones and lacks some. The sample holds some 200,000 clones, approximately 90% seen once. Germline V gene sequence: CDR1 SGHNT, CDR2 YYREEE (reference sequence). V dropped 5 bases and J dropped 0 bases, with 15 bases sitting between them. The CDR3 contains 15 residues. As regards this clone: The target antigen is unknown.

The sequencing used peripheral blood, collected on day 0 of AZD1222 vaccination. The sequence derives from an adult in good health. The genes are TRBV5-4 and TRBJ2-7, with D perhaps TRBD1 (5 bases). CDR3 DNA: TGTGCCAGCAGTCACCAGGGTAAAAGCTCCTACGAGCAGTACTTC. This translates into CASSHQGKSSYEQYF.